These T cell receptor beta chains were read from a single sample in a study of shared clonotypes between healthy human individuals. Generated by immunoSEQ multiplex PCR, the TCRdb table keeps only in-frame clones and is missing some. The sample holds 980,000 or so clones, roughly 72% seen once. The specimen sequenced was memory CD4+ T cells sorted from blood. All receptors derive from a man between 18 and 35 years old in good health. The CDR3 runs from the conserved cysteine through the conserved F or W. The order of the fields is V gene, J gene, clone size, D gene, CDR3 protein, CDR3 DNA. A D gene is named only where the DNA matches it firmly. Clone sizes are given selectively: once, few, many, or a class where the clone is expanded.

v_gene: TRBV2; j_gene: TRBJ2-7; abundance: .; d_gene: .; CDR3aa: CASTPGYPSHYEQYF; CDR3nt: TGTGCCAGCACCCCAGGGTACCCCTCTCACTACGAGCAGTACTTC
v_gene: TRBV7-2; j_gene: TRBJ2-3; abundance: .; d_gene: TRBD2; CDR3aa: CASSLVAGKSTDTQYF; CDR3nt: TGTGCCAGCAGCTTAGTAGCGGGGAAAAGCACAGATACGCAGTATTTT
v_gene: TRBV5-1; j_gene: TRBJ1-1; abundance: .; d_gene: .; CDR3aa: CASRTGGERNTEAFF; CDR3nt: TGCGCCAGCAGGACCGGTGGAGAAAGGAACACTGAAGCTTTCTTT
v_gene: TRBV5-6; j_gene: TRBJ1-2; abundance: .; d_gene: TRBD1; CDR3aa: CASSSTGGQGGGYTF; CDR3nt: TGTGCCAGCAGCTCCACGGGAGGACAGGGAGGTGGCTACACCTTC
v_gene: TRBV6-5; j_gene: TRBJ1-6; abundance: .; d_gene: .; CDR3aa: CASSSTGNNSPLHF; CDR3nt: TGTGCCAGCAGTTCCACAGGGAATAATTCACCCCTCCACTTT
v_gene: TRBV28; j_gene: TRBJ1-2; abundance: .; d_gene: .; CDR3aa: CASRAGGGYTF; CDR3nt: TGTGCCAGCAGGGCGGGAGGCGGCTACACCTTC
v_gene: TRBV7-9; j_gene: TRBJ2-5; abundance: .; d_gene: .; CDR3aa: CASSQGGTQYF; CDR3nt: TGTGCCAGCAGCCAGGGGGGAACCCAGTACTTC
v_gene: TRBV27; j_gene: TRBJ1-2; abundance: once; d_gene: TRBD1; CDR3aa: CASSTSRGTAVYGYTF; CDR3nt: TGTGCCAGCAGTACCTCCCGAGGGACAGCAGTTTATGGCTACACCTTC
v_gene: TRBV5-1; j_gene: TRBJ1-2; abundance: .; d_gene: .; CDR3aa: CASSVRLQDGYTF; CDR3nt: TGCGCCAGCTCGGTTAGGCTTCAGGATGGCTACACCTTC
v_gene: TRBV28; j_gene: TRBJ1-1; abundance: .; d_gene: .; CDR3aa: CASSSYRVSTEAFF; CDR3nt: TGTGCCAGCAGTTCCTACAGGGTGAGCACTGAAGCTTTCTTT
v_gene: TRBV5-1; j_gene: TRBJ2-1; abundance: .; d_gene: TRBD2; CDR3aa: CASSLEGTSVLNEQFF; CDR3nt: TGCGCCAGCAGCTTGGAGGGGACTAGCGTTTTAAATGAGCAGTTCTTC
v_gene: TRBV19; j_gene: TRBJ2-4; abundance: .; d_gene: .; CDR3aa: CASSIPGQGRAKNIQYF; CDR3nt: TGTGCCAGTAGTATACCGGGGCAGGGGAGGGCCAAAAACATTCAGTACTTC
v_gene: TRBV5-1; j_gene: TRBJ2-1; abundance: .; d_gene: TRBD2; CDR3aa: CASSPLNDRTAGGNEQFF; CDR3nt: TGCGCCAGCAGCCCCCTCAATGACCGGACAGCGGGGGGCAATGAGCAGTTCTTC
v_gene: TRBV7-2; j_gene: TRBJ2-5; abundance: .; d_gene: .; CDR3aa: CASRTGLPGETQYF; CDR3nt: TGTGCCAGCAGGACCGGACTACCGGGGGAGACCCAGTACTTC
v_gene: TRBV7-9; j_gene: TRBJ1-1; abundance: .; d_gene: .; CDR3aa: CASSRGHEHTEAFF; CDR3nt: TGTGCCAGCAGCAGAGGACACGAACACACTGAAGCTTTCTTT
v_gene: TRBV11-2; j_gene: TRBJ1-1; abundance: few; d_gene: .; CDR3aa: CASSSQVVNTEAFF; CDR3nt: TGTGCCAGCAGCTCACAGGTTGTGAACACTGAAGCTTTCTTT
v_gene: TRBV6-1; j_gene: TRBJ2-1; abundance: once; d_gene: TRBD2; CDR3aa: CASSEEGGSRQFF; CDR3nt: TGTGCCAGCAGTGAAGAAGGCGGGAGTCGGCAGTTCTTC
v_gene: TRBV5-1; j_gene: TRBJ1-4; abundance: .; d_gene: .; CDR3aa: CASSAGEGRGEKLFF; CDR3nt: TGCGCCAGCAGCGCCGGGGAGGGCCGAGGTGAAAAACTGTTTTTT
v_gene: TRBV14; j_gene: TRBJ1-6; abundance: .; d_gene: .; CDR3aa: CASQDLYNSPLHF; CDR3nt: TGTGCCAGCCAGGATCTATATAATTCACCCCTCCACTTT
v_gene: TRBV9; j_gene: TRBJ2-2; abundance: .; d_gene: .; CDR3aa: CASSKGRAYTGELFF; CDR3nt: TGTGCCAGCAGCAAGGGCAGGGCGTACACCGGGGAGCTGTTTTTT
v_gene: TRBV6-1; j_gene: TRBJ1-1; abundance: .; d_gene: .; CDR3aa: CASSERDRPRRVTEAFF; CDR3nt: TGTGCCAGCAGTGAAAGGGACCGACCTCGGCGGGTCACTGAAGCTTTCTTT
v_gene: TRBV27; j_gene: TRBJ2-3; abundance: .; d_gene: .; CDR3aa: CASSFRGPLSTQYF; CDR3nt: TGTGCCAGCAGTTTCAGGGGCCCCTTATCTACGCAGTATTTT
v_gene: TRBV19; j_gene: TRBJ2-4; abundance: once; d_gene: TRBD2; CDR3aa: CASSVTSGTWDIQYF; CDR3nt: TGTGCCAGTAGCGTTACTAGCGGAACTTGGGACATTCAGTACTTC
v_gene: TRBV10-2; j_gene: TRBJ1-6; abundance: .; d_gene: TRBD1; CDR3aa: CASNGQGGSPLHF; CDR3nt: TGCGCCAGCAATGGACAGGGGGGATCACCCCTCCACTTT
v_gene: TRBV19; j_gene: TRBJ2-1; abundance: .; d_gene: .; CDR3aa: CASSTPRGGNEQFF; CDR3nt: TGTGCCAGTAGTACCCCTAGGGGAGGCAATGAGCAGTTCTTC
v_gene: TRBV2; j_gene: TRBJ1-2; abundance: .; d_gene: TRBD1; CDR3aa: CASSIQGNEGYTF; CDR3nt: TGTGCCAGCAGCATACAGGGGAATGAGGGCTACACCTTC
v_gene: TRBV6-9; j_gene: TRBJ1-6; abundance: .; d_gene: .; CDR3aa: CASSYKGDSPLHF; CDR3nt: TGTGCCAGCAGTTACAAGGGGGATTCACCCCTCCACTTT
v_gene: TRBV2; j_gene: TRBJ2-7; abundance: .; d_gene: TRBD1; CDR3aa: CASSEDVGQGFDEQYF; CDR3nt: TGTGCCAGCAGTGAAGATGTGGGACAGGGTTTTGACGAGCAGTACTTC
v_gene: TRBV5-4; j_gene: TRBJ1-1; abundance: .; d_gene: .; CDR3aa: CASSLDRGQGNTEAFF; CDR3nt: TGTGCCAGCAGCTTGGACCGGGGGCAAGGGAACACTGAAGCTTTCTTT
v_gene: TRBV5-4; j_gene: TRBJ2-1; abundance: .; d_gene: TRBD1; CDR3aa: CASSLDRESYNEQFF; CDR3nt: TGTGCCAGCAGCTTAGACAGGGAGTCCTACAATGAGCAGTTCTTC
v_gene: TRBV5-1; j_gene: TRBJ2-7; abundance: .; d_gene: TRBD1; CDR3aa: CASSSGVGTGSSYEQYF; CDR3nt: TGCGCCAGCAGCTCGGGGGTCGGGACAGGGAGCTCCTACGAGCAGTACTTC
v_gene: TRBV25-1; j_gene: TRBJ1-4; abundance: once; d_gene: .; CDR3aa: CASSELEALNEKLFF; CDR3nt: TGTGCCAGCAGTGAATTAGAGGCTCTTAATGAAAAACTGTTTTTT
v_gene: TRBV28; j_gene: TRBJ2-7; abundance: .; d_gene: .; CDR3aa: CASSLQREQYF; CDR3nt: TGTGCCAGCAGTCTCCAAAGAGAGCAGTACTTC
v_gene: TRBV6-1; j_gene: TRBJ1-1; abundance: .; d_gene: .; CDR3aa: CASLRGASVAFF; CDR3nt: TGTGCCAGCCTTAGGGGGGCGTCTGTCGCTTTCTTT
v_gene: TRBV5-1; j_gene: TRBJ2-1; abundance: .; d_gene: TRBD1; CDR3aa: CASSSGTGGLNEQFF; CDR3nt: TGCGCCAGCAGCTCCGGGACAGGGGGCTTAAATGAGCAGTTCTTC
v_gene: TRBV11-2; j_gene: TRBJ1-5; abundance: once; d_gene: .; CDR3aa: CASSPNQDGQPQHF; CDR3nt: TGTGCCAGCAGCCCCAACCAGGACGGACAGCCCCAGCATTTT
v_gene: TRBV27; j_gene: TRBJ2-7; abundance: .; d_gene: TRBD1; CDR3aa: CASSFRDRLGHEQYF; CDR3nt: TGTGCCAGCAGTTTCCGGGACAGGTTAGGGCACGAGCAGTACTTC
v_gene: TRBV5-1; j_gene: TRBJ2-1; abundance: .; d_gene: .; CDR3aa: CASRPDTYNEQFF; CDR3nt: TGCGCCAGCAGACCGGACACCTACAATGAGCAGTTCTTC
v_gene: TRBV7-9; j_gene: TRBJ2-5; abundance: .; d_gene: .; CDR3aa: CASSSGGQSETQYF; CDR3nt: TGTGCCAGCAGTTCTGGGGGGCAGTCAGAGACCCAGTACTTC
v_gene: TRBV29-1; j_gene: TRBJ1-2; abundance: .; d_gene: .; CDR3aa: CSVVGRDGYTF; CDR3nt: TGCAGCGTTGTCGGCAGGGATGGCTACACCTTC
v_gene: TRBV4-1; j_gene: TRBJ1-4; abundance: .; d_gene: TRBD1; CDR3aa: CASSQGQGATNEKLFF; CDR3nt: TGCGCCAGCAGCCAGGGACAGGGAGCAACTAATGAAAAACTGTTTTTT
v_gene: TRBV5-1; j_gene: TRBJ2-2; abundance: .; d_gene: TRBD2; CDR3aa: CASTSLAGANTGELFF; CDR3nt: TGCGCCAGCACAAGCTTAGCGGGAGCGAACACCGGGGAGCTGTTTTTT
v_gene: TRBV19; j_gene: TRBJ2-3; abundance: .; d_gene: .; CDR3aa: CASSIGIQGGNTQYF; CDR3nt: TGTGCCAGTAGTATAGGAATCCAGGGTGGGAATACGCAGTATTTT
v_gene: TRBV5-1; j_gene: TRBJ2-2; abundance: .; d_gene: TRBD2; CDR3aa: CATTISGDTGELFF; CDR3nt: TGCGCCACCACGATCAGCGGGGACACCGGGGAGCTGTTTTTT
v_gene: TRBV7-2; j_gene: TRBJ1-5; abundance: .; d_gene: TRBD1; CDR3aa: CASSPRPGQFSNQPQHF; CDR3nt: TGTGCCAGCAGCCCCCGGCCGGGACAGTTTAGCAATCAGCCCCAGCATTTT
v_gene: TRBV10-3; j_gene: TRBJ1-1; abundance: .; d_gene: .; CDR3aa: CAITPAGASTEAFF; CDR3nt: TGTGCCATCACCCCCGCCGGGGCGAGTACTGAAGCTTTCTTT
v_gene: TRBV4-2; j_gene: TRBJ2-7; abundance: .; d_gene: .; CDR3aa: CASSQNYEQYF; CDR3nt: TGTGCCAGCAGCCAAAACTACGAGCAGTACTTC